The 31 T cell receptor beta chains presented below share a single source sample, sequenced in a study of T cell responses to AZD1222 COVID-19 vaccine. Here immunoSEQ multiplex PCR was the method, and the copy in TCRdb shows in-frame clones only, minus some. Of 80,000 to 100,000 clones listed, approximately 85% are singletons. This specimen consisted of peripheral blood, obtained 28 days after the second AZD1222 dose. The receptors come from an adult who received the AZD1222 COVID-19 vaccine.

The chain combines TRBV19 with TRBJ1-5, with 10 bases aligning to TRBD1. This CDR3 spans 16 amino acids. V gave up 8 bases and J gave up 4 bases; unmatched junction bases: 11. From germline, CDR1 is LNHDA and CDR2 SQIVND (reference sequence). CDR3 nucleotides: TGTGCCAGTCAAAGCTCGACAGGGGGCACGAATCAGCCCCAGCATTTT. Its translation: CASQSSTGGTNQPQHF.

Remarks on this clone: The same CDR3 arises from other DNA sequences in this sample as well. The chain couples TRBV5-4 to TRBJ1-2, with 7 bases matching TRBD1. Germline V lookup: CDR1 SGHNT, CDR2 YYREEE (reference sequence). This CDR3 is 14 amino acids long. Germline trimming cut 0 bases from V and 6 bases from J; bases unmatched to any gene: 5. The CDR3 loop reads CASSLGQGVDGYTF. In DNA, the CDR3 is TGTGCCAGCAGCTTGGGGCAGGGGGTCGATGGCTACACCTTC.

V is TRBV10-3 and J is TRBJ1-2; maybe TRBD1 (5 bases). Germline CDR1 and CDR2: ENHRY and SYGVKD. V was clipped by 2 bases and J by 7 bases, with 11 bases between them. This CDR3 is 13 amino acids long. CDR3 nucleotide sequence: TGTGCCATCAGTGAGAGGCAGGGTGGTGGCTACACCTTC. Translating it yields CAISERQGGGYTF.

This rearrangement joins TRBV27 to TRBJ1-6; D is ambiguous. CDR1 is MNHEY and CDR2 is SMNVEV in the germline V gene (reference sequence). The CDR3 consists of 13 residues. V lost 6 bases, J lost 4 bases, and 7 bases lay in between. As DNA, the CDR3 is TGTGCCAGCAGGGGTAGATATAATTCACCCCTCCACTTT. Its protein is CASRGRYNSPLHF.

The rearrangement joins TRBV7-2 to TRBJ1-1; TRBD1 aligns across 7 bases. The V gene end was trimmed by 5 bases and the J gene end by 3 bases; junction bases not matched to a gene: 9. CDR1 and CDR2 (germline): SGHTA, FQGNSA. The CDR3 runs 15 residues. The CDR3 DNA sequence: TGTGCCAGCAGCCCCACGACAGGGTGGCACACTGAAGCTTTCTTT. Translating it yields CASSPTTGWHTEAFF.

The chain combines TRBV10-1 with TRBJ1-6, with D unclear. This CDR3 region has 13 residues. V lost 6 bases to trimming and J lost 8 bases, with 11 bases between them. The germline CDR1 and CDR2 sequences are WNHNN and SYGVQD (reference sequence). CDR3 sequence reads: CASRDGPDSPLHF. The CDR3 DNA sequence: TGCGCCAGCAGGGACGGGCCCGATTCACCCCTCCACTTT.

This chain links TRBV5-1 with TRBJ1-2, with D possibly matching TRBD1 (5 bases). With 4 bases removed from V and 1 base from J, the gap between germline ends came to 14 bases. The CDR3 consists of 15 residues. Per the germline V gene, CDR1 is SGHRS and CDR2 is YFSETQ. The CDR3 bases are TGCGCCAGCAGCGGAACGACAGCGGGTAACTATGGCTACACCTTC. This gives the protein CASSGTTAGNYGYTF.

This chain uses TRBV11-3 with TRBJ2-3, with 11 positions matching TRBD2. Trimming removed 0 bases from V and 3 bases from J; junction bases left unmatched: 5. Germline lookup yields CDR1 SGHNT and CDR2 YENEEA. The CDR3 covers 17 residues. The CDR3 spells CASSLDSGRASTDTQYF. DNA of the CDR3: TGTGCCAGCAGCTTAGATAGCGGGAGGGCCTCAACAGATACGCAGTATTTT.

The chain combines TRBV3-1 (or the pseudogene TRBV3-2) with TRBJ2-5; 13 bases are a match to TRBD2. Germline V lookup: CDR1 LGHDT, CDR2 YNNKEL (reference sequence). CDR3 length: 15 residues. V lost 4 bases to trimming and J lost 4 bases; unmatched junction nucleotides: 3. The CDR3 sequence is CASSRGLAGRETQYF. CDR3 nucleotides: TGTGCCAGCAGCCGGGGACTAGCGGGAAGAGAGACCCAGTACTTC.

CDR3 region: CAWSDTGESSYEQYF. In DNA form, the CDR3 reads TGTGCCTGGAGCGATACCGGGGAAAGCTCCTACGAGCAGTACTTC. This chain links TRBV30 with TRBJ2-7; maybe TRBD2 (5 bases). This CDR3 has 15 amino acids. In germline, CDR1 is GTSNPN, CDR2 SVGIG (reference sequence). V shed 3 bases and J shed 0 bases, with 15 bases lying between them.

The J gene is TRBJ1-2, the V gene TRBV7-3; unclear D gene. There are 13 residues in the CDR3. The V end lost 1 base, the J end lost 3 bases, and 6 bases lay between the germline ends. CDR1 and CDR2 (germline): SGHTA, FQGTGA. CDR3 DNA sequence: TGTGCCAGCAGCTTAAACGTACACTATGGCTACACCTTC. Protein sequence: CASSLNVHYGYTF.

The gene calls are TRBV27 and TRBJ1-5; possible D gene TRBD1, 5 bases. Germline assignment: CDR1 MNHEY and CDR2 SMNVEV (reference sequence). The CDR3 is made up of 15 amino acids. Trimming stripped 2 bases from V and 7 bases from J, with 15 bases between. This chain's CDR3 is CASSLGAGRFQPQHF. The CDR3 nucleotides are TGTGCCAGCAGTTTAGGGGCAGGGCGTTTCCAGCCCCAGCATTTT.

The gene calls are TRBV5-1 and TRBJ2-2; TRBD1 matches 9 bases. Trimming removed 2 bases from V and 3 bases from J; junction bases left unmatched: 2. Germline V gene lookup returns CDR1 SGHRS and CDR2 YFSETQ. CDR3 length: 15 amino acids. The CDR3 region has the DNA TGCGCCAGCAGCTTCGGGGACAGGGACACCGGGGAGCTGTTTTTT. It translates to CASSFGDRDTGELFF.

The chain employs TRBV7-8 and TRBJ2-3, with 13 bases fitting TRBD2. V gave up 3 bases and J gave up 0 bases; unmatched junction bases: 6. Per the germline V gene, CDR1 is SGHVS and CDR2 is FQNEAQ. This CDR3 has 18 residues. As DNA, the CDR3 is TGTGCCAGCAGCTTTACTAGCGGGAGGGCCCCTAGCACAGATACGCAGTATTTT. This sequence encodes CASSFTSGRAPSTDTQYF.

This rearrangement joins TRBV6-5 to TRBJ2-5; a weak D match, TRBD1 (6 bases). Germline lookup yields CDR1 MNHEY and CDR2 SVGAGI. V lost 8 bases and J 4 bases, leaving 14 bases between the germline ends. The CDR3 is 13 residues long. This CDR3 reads CASSQGLGETQYF. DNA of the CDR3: TGTGCCAGCTCTCAGGGGCTTGGAGAGACCCAGTACTTC.

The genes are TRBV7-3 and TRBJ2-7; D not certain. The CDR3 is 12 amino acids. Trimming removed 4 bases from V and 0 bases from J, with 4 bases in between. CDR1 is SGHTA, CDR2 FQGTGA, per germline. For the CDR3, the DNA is TGTGCCAGCAGCTCTAGCTCCTACGAGCAGTACTTC. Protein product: CASSSSSYEQYF. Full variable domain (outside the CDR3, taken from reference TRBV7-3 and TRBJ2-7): GAGVSQTPSNKVTEKGKYVELRCDPISGHTALYWYRQSLGQGPEFLIYFQGTGAADDSGLPNDRFFAVRPEGSVSTLKIQRTERGDSAVYLCASSSSSYEQYFGPGTRLTVT.

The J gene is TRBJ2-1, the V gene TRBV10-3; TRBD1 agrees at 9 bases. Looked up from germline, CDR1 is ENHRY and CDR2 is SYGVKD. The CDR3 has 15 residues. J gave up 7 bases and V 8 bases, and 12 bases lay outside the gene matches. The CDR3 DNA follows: TGTGCCATCCGAACGGGGGACAGGGAGGGAAATGAGCAGTTCTTC. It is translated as CAIRTGDREGNEQFF.

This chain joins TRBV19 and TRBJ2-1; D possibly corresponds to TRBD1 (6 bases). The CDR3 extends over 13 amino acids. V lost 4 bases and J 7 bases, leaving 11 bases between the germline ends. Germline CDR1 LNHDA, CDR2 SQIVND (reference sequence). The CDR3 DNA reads TGTGCCAGTAGTAGGGGGCCTATGAATGAGCAGTTCTTC. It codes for CASSRGPMNEQFF.

CDR3 bases: TGTGCCTGGAAAAAGGGCCCCTACGAGCAGTACTTC. Its protein is CAWKKGPYEQYF. The J gene is TRBJ2-7, the V gene TRBV30; no definite D call. Trimming took off 4 bases at V and 2 bases at J, with 9 bases between the two ends. Germline V CDR1 and CDR2: GTSNPN, SVGIG (reference sequence). The CDR3 contains 12 residues.

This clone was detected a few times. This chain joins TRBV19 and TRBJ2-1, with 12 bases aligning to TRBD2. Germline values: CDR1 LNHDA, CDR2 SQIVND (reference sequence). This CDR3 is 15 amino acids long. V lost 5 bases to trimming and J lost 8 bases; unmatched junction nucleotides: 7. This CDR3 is CASSFLAGGPYEQFF. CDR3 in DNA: TGTGCCAGTAGTTTTCTAGCGGGAGGGCCCTATGAGCAGTTCTTC.

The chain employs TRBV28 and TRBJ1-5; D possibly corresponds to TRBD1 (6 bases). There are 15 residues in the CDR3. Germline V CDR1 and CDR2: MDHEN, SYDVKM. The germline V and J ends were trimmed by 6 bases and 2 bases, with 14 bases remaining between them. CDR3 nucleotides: TGTGCCAGCAGCTCTAGCGGGGGGCGCAATCAGCCCCAGCATTTT. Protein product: CASSSSGGRNQPQHF.

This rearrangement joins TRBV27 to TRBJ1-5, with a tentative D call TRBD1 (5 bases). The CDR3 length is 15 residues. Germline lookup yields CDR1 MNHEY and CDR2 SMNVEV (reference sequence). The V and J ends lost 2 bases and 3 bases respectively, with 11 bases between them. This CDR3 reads CASSLGAGFNQPQHF. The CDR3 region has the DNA TGTGCCAGCAGTTTAGGGGCAGGCTTCAATCAGCCCCAGCATTTT.

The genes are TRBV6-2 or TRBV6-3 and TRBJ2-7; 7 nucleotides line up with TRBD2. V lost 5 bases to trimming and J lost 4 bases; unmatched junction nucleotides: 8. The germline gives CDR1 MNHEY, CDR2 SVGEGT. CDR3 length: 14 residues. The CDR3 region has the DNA TGTGCCAGCAGTCCCCCCTGGGGGGGTTACGAGCAGTACTTC. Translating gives CASSPPWGGYEQYF.

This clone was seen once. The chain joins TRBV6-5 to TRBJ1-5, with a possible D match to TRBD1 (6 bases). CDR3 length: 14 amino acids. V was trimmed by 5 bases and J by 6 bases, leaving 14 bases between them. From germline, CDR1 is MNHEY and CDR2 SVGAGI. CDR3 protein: CASSLSGVGQPQHF. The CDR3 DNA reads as TGTGCCAGCAGTCTCTCAGGGGTAGGTCAGCCCCAGCATTTT.

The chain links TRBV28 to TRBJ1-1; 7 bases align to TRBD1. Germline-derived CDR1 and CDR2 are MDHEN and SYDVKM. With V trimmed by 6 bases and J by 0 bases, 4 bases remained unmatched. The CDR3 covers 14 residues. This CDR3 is CASRLDRLNTEAFF. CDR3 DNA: TGTGCCAGCAGATTGGACAGGTTGAACACTGAAGCTTTCTTT.

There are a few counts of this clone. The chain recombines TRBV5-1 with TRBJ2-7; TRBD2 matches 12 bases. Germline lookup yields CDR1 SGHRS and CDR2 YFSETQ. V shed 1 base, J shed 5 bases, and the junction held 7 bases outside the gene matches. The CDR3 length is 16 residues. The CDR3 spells CASSLPTSGSFDEQYF. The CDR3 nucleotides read TGCGCCAGCAGCTTGCCGACTAGCGGGAGTTTCGACGAGCAGTACTTC.

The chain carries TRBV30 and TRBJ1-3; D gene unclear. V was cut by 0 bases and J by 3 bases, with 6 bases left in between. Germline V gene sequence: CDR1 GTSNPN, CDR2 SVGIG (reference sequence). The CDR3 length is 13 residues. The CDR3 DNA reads TGTGCCTGGAGTGTACTTTTTGGAAACACCATATATTTT. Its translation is CAWSVLFGNTIYF.

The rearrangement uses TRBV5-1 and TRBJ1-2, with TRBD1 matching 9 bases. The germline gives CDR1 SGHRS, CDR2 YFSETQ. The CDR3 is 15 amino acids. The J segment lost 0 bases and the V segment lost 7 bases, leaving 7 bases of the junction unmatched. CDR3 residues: CASQTGDRANYGYTF. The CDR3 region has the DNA TGCGCCAGCCAGACAGGGGACAGGGCTAACTATGGCTACACCTTC.

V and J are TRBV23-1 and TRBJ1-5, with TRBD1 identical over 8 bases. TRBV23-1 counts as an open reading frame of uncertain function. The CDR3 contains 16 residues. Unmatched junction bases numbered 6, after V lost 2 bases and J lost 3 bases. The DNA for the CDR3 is TGCGCCAGCAGTCAACAACCGGACAGGGTCAATCAGCCCCAGCATTTT. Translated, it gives CASSQQPDRVNQPQHF.

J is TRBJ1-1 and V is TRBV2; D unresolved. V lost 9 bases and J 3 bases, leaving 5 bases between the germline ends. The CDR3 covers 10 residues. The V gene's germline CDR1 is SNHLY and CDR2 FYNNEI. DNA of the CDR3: TGTGCCAGGATTTACACTGAAGCTTTCTTT. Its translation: CARIYTEAFF.

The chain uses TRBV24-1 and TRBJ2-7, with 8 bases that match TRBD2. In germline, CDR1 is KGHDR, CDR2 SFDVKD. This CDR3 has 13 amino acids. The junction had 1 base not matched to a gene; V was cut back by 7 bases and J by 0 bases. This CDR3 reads CATSGGASYEQYF. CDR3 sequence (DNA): TGTGCCACCAGCGGGGGGGCCTCCTACGAGCAGTACTTC.